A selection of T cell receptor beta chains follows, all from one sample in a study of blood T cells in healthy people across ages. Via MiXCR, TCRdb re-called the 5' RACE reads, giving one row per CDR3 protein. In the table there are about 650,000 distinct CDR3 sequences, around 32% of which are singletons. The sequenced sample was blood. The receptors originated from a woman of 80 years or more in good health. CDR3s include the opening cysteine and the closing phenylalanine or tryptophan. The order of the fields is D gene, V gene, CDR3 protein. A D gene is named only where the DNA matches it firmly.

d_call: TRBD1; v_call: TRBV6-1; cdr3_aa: CASSLGTGLDSPLHF
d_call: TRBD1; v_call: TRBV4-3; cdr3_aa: CASRGQPNTEAFF
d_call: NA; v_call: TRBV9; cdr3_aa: CASSRDGGRDTQYF
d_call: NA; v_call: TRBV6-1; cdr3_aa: CASRVGAVGGELFF
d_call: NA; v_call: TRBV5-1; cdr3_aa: CASSPIPPSETQYF
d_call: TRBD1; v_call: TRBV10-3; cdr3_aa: CAISESGQGKSGQYF
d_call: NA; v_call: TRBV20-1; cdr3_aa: CSADQGQSTEAFF
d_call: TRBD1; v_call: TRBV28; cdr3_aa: CASTGADRGLYEQYF
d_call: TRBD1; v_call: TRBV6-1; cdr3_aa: CVGKQSPQGRAFF
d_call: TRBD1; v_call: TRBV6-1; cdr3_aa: CASRMDRGSYEQYF
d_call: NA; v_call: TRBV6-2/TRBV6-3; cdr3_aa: CASSYSRGTQPQHF
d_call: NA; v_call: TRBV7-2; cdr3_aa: CASSLQAKNIQYF
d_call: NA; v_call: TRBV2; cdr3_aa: CASRTVRGLPLHF
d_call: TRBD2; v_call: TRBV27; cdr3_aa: CASTPKVGTSIDNEQFF
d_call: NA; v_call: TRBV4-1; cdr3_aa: CASSQDAGMNTEAFF
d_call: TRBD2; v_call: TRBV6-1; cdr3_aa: CASSDSGAVSYEQYF
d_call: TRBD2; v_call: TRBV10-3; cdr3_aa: CAISETSGYEQYF